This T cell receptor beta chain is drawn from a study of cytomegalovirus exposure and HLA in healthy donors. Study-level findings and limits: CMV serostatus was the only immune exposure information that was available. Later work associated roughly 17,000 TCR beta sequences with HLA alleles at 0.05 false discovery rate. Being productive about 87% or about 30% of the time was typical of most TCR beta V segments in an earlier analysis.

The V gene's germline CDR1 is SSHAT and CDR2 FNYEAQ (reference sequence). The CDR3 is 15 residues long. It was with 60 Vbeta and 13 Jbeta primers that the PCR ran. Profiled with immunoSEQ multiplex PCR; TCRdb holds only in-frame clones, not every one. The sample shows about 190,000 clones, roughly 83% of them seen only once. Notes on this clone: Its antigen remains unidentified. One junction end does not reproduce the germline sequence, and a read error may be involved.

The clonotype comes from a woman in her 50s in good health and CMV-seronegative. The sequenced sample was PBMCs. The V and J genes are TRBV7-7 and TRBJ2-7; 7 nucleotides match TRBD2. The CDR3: CASSLAPSGYYEQYF. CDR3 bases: TGTGCTAGCAGCTTAGCGCCTAGCGGATACTACGAGCAGTACTTC.